This T cell receptor (beta chain) was recovered during a study of regulatory T cells in long-lasting Graves disease. Overall study results and limits: Among samples with persistent disease, TRBV28, TRBJ1-2 and TRBJ2-5 were favored.

This clonotype was recorded many times. The antigen is unknown. The V and J ends lost 3 bases and 6 bases, in that order; junction bases with no gene match: 6. Germline-derived CDR1 and CDR2 are DFQATT and SNEGSKA (reference sequence). The CDR3 is made up of 14 amino acids. CDR3 regions were amplified by Arm-PCR using iRepertoire HTBI primers to build TCR beta libraries. TCRdb passed the multiplex PCR reads through MiXCR, listing each CDR3 protein once. Of hundreds of thousands of distinct CDR3 sequences listed, around 15% are singletons. Documented time point: newly diagnosed GD, antithyroid drugs for less than 3 months. Following extraction of RNA from PBMCs, that RNA was used to make the TCR library.

This specimen consisted of peripheral blood mononuclear cells (PBMCs), obtained at new diagnosis, from a patient treated with antithyroid drugs. The chain combines TRBV20-1 with TRBJ1-4; 8 bases match TRBD1. This TCR came from a female donor with Graves disease. CDR3 nucleotides: TGCAGTGCTAGCAGGCCAGGGGGCGATGAAAAACTGTTTTTT. As protein: CSASRPGGDEKLFF.